These 3 T cell receptor beta chains were sequenced from one sample in a study of T cell responses to AZD1222 COVID-19 vaccine. Measured with immunoSEQ multiplex PCR; TCRdb has only the in-frame clones, and not every one. The sample consists of 140,000 to 150,000 clones, roughly 90% of them appearing once. This specimen consisted of peripheral blood, obtained 28 days after the second AZD1222 dose. All receptors derive from an adult who received the AZD1222 COVID-19 vaccine.

V and J are TRBV12-3 or TRBV12-4 and TRBJ2-2; D is unresolved. The CDR3 runs 13 residues. Trimming took 2 bases from V and 7 from J, leaving 8 bases between them. CDR3 DNA sequence: TGTGCCAGCAGTTTAAGAGGAGACGGGGAGCTGTTTTTT. As protein: CASSLRGDGELFF.

This chain uses TRBV28 with TRBJ2-7; TRBD2 matches at 7 bases. The trim removed 6 bases at V and 0 bases at J, leaving 11 bases unmatched. The CDR3 extends over 16 amino acids. Germline assignment: CDR1 MDHEN and CDR2 SYDVKM. CDR3 nucleotides: TGTGCCAGCAGGTGGACTAGACGACACGCCTCCTACGAGCAGTACTTC. This gives the protein CASRWTRRHASYEQYF.

This clone has a single count. This chain uses TRBV6-5 with TRBJ1-5, with TRBD1 matching 7 bases. The CDR3 has 14 residues. CDR1 is MNHEY and CDR2 is SVGAGI in the germline V gene. The junction had 4 bases not matched to a gene; V was cut back by 6 bases and J by 2 bases. CDR3 DNA sequence: TGTGCCAGCAGAACCGGACAGGGCAATCAGCCCCAGCATTTT. Residues: CASRTGQGNQPQHF.